This T cell receptor (beta chain) emerged from a study of OX40 agonist ivuxolimab in advanced cancers. Study observations and caveats: CD8+ T cells (on average) carried more expanded clones than CD4+ T cells.

Only in-frame clones appear in the TCRdb table, and some are missing; sequencing was by immunoSEQ multiplex PCR. The sample contains 35,000 to 45,000 clones, 86% of which appear only once. As regards this clone: Its cognate antigen is unknown.

This CDR3 has 12 residues. Per the germline V gene, CDR1 is SGHAT and CDR2 is FQNNGV. Trimming cost V 3 bases and J 3 bases, with 6 bases left between them. The gene calls are TRBV11-2 and TRBJ2-7; D gene unclear. Sample: CD4+ or CD8+ T cells sorted from blood, taken in a trial of the OX40 agonist ivuxolimab. This sequence originates from an adult with an advanced solid tumor such as melanoma, head and neck, liver or kidney cancer. The CDR3 DNA is TGTGCCAGCAGCTTCTTTAACTACGAGCAGTACTTC. Protein product: CASSFFNYEQYF.